A single sample gave rise to the 14 T cell receptor beta chains below, sequenced in a study of response to subunit inactivated influenza vaccine. TCRdb redid the calling of the RT-PCR reads with MiXCR, one entry per CDR3 protein. The sample holds more than 550,000 distinct CDR3 sequences, 10% to 12% seen once. In addition, the sample was reused for a study of T cells expressing NK-cell markers. That paper notes: UMI-tagged 5'RACE template switching yielded the TCR beta cDNA.

The sample was PBMCs from blood, taken on the day of vaccination. The receptors here all came from a man in his forties or fifties who received an inactivated influenza vaccine.

This clonotype showed up just a few times. V usage is TRBV18 and J usage is TRBJ2-5, with 9 bases lining up with TRBD1. This CDR3 comprises 16 residues. With V trimmed by 3 bases and J by 2 bases, 7 bases remained unmatched. Per germline, CDR1 KGHSH and CDR2 LQKENI. CDR3 coding DNA: TGTGCCAGCTCACCTCGACAGGGGGTTCGGCAAGAGACCCAGTACTTC. It specifies CASSPRQGVRQETQYF. Together with reference TRBV18 and TRBJ2-5, the CDR3 gives the full variable domain: NAGVMQNPRHLVRRRGQEARLRCSPMKGHSHVYWYRQLPEEGLKFMVYLQKENIIDESGMPKERFSAEFPKEGPSILRIQQVVRGDSAAYFCASSPRQGVRQETQYFGPGTRLLVL.

The V call is TRBV6-1, the J call TRBJ2-1, with D possibly matching TRBD2 (6 bases). The V end was cut by 6 bases, the J end by 0 bases, with 12 bases between. The CDR3 has 15 amino acids. Germline loops: CDR1 MNHNS, CDR2 SASEGT. The CDR3 sequence: CASSIDGGSYNEQFF. CDR3 nucleotide sequence: TGTGCCAGCAGCATCGACGGGGGCTCCTACAATGAGCAGTTCTTC.

In DNA, the CDR3 is TGTGCCAGCACCCTGGGGTTTGCGGGAGGGGCAACCTACAATGAGCAGTTCTTC. Its protein is CASTLGFAGGATYNEQFF. This rearrangement joins TRBV28 to TRBJ2-1, with 9 bases matching TRBD2. The CDR3 runs to 18 residues. Trimming cost V 7 bases and J 2 bases; bases outside gene matches: 15. CDR1 MDHEN and CDR2 SYDVKM come from the germline V gene.

This clonotype was found many times. The V gene is TRBV11-2, the J gene TRBJ2-2, with D hard to call. Looked up from germline, CDR1 is SGHAT and CDR2 is FQNNGV. This CDR3 contains 12 residues. Trimming shortened V by 5 bases and J by 6 bases, and 7 bases separated the two germline ends. The CDR3 bases are TGTGCCAGCAGCGCCGTCTCCGGGGAGCTGTTTTTT. The encoded protein is CASSAVSGELFF.

The chain has TRBV4-1 and TRBJ2-3, with D perhaps TRBD1 (5 bases). Germline assignment: CDR1 MGHRA and CDR2 YSYEKL. The germline V and J ends were trimmed by 0 bases and 4 bases, with 11 bases remaining between them. The CDR3 loop spans 15 amino acids. The CDR3 DNA reads TGCGCCAGCAGCCAAGATGGGGCAGGGTCAGATACGCAGTATTTT. This codes for CASSQDGAGSDTQYF.

This clonotype showed up many times. V gene TRBV12-3 or TRBV12-4 combines with J gene TRBJ1-1; perhaps TRBD1 as D (6 bases). The V end lost 5 bases, the J end lost 3 bases, and 13 bases lay between the germline ends. The CDR3 runs to 14 residues. This chain's CDR3 is CASSQGGRYTEAFF. The DNA for the CDR3 is TGTGCCAGCAGTCAAGGGGGGCGGTACACTGAAGCTTTCTTT.

This clonotype came up many times. This chain links TRBV5-5 with TRBJ2-7; D perhaps matches TRBD1 (6 bases). The CDR3 sequence is 14 residues long. Germline CDR1 SGHKS, CDR2 YYEKEE (reference sequence). The ends were cut back, 3 bases at V and 1 base at J, with 11 bases in the middle. Here the CDR3 DNA reads TGTGCCAGCAGCTCCCAAGGACAGTCCTACGAGCAGTACTTC. Translating it yields CASSSQGQSYEQYF.

This clonotype was recorded many times. The chain is built from TRBV3-1 and TRBJ1-6, with D unclear. CDR1 is LGHDT and CDR2 is YNNKEL in the germline V gene (reference sequence). V lost 1 base to trimming and J lost 11 bases, with 6 bases between them. The CDR3 has 12 amino acids. The CDR3 DNA follows: TGTGCCAGCAGCCAAGGCTTCGCACCCCTCCACTTT. This gives the protein CASSQGFAPLHF.

The V and J genes are TRBV6-1 and TRBJ1-1; D ambiguous. This CDR3 region has 14 residues. The germline gives CDR1 MNHNS, CDR2 SASEGT. Between the trimmed V and J ends, which lost 0 bases and 3 bases, there was a span of 8 bases. The CDR3 protein is CASSEALMDTEAFF. CDR3 sequence (DNA): TGTGCCAGCAGTGAAGCGTTAATGGACACTGAAGCTTTCTTT.

V usage is TRBV5-4 and J usage is TRBJ2-1; TRBD2 agrees at 7 bases. This CDR3 spans 14 amino acids. V shed 1 base and J 8 bases; nucleotides not matched to a gene: 6. Germline CDR1 is SGHNT and CDR2 is YYREEE (reference sequence). CDR3 nucleotide sequence: TGTGCCAGCAGCTTGCGGGGGGTAAAGGATGAGCAGTTCTTC. Protein: CASSLRGVKDEQFF.

The chain employs TRBV4-3 and TRBJ2-1; D possibly matches TRBD1 or TRBD2 (6 bases each). The V and J ends lost 3 bases and 7 bases respectively, with 16 bases between them. Looked up from germline, CDR1 is LGHNA and CDR2 is YSLEER. This CDR3 contains 15 residues. The CDR3 bases are TGCGCCAGCAGCCAGCGCGGACTAACAGGGAATGAGCAGTTCTTC. It encodes CASSQRGLTGNEQFF.

This chain links TRBV7-2 with TRBJ2-3, with D hard to call. Germline lookup yields CDR1 SGHTA and CDR2 FQGNSA. Trimming removed 2 bases from V and 1 base from J, with 7 bases in between. There are 14 residues in the CDR3. The CDR3 DNA sequence: TGTGCCAGCAGCTTAAGACCAGGCACAGATACGCAGTATTTT. It codes for CASSLRPGTDTQYF.

This clonotype was detected ten times or more. The chain uses TRBV4-3 and TRBJ2-3; weak D call: TRBD2 (5 bases). Trimming stripped 0 bases from V and 7 bases from J, with 17 bases between. This CDR3 contains 16 residues. In germline, CDR1 is LGHNA, CDR2 YSLEER. The CDR3 DNA sequence: TGCGCCAGCAGCCAAGATTGGAGCGGTATATCACATACGCAGTATTTT. It specifies CASSQDWSGISHTQYF.

This clonotype has just a few counts. The J gene is TRBJ2-1, the V gene TRBV20-1; 11 bases are a match to TRBD2. The CDR3 contains 15 residues. In germline, CDR1 is DFQATT, CDR2 SNEGSKA (reference sequence). J gave up 8 bases and V 0 bases, and 6 bases lay outside the gene matches. The DNA of the CDR3 is TGCAGTGCTAGAGATCCACTAGCGGGAGTATATGAGCAGTTCTTC. It translates to CSARDPLAGVYEQFF.